The 20 T cell receptor beta chains below come from one sample, sequenced in a study of blood T cell repertoires in COVID-19. The table came from immunoSEQ multiplex PCR; TCRdb's copy has only in-frame clones and leaves some out. Of approximately 240,000 clones in the sample, around 84% were seen once. Sequencing input: peripheral blood. The receptors here all came from a woman at least 80 years old with active or convalescent COVID-19.

The chain carries TRBV12-5 and TRBJ1-5; D possibly corresponds to TRBD1 (6 bases). This CDR3 has 18 residues. Germline V gene data show CDR1 as LGHNT and CDR2 as FRNRAP. V was cut by 4 bases and J by 2 bases, with 21 bases left in between. CDR3 amino acids: CASGSPPNQGQRNQPQHF. In DNA, the CDR3 is TGTGCTAGTGGTTCGCCCCCAAACCAAGGACAGCGCAATCAGCCCCAGCATTTT.

The V call is TRBV5-1, the J call TRBJ2-2, with a possible D match to TRBD1 (6 bases). Deletions cut 3 bases from V and 1 base from J, with 7 bases between. This CDR3 is 14 amino acids long. Germline V gene lookup returns CDR1 SGHRS and CDR2 YFSETQ. CDR3 sequence (DNA): TGCGCCAGCAGCTCGGGACAGAACACCGGGGAGCTGTTTTTT. Translating gives CASSSGQNTGELFF.

The chain uses TRBV6-5 and TRBJ2-5, with TRBD1 matching 7 bases. V trimming: 0 bases; J trimming: 7 bases; junction bases outside the gene matches: 11. Germline CDR1 is MNHEY and CDR2 is SVGAGI. The CDR3 covers 16 residues. This CDR3 is CASSYSSQPGTVTQYF. CDR3 nucleotides: TGTGCCAGCAGTTACTCGTCACAGCCAGGGACAGTGACCCAGTACTTC.

This chain uses TRBV7-2 with TRBJ1-2, with D possibly TRBD1 on 5 matching bases. Germline loops: CDR1 SGHTA, CDR2 FQGNSA. Trimming shortened V by 4 bases and J by 2 bases, and 23 bases separated the two germline ends. The CDR3 has 18 amino acids. CDR3 DNA sequence: TGTGCCAGCAGCTCAATGGAGGCGTCGGGACTCATGAACTATGGCTACACCTTC. Protein product: CASSSMEASGLMNYGYTF.

The rearrangement joins TRBV9 to TRBJ2-2, with 11 bases lining up with TRBD2. After removal of 2 bases from V and 7 bases from J, the junction contained 7 bases not matched to a gene. The CDR3 is 16 amino acids. The germline CDR1 and CDR2 sequences are SGDLS and YYNGEE. The CDR3 DNA reads TGTGCCAGCAGCGTGGGACTAGCGGAGTCTTTCGGGGAGCTGTTTTTT. Its translation is CASSVGLAESFGELFF.

CDR3 sequence: CASSKTGQGSVAEAFF. The CDR3 coding sequence is TGTGCCAGTAGTAAAACTGGACAGGGTTCGGTGGCTGAAGCTTTCTTT. The J gene is TRBJ1-1, the V gene TRBV19; 8 bases align to TRBD1. Germline V gene lookup returns CDR1 LNHDA and CDR2 SQIVND (reference sequence). This CDR3 is 16 amino acids long. V shed 4 bases, J shed 6 bases, and the junction held 13 bases outside the gene matches.

This rearrangement joins TRBV7-2 to TRBJ2-4; 7 nucleotides agree with TRBD2. V was pared by 5 bases and J by 0 bases, with 4 bases of the junction left unmatched. There are 15 residues in the CDR3. Germline CDR1 SGHTA, CDR2 FQGNSA. The CDR3 loop is CASSPAGPAKNIQYF. Written as DNA, the CDR3 is TGTGCCAGCAGCCCAGCGGGGCCAGCCAAAAACATTCAGTACTTC.

This clone has only one observation. The J gene is TRBJ2-7, the V gene TRBV7-9; weak D call: TRBD2 (6 bases). The CDR3 length is 14 residues. V was shortened by 5 bases and J by 3 bases, with 14 bases between the two germline ends. The germline CDR1 and CDR2 sequences are SEHNR and FQNEAQ (reference sequence). CDR3 amino acids: CASSHFGGNYEQYF. Here the CDR3 DNA reads TGTGCCAGCAGCCACTTCGGGGGTAACTACGAGCAGTACTTC.

The V gene is TRBV7-6, the J gene TRBJ2-1; 11 nucleotides align to TRBD2. Germline CDR1 SGHVS, CDR2 FNYEAQ. V lost 2 bases and J lost 5; bases outside the gene matches: 5. The CDR3 contains 16 residues. CDR3 coding DNA: TGTGCCAGCAGCTTAACTAGCGGGAGTCCCCACAATGAGCAGTTCTTC. Its translation: CASSLTSGSPHNEQFF.

This clone has only a few counts. The rearrangement uses TRBV9 and TRBJ2-7, with a weak D call TRBD2 (6 bases). V was cut by 0 bases and J by 2 bases, with 12 bases left in between. The length of the CDR3 is 15 residues. CDR1 SGDLS and CDR2 YYNGEE come from the germline V gene. The CDR3 sequence is CASSVDAGSPYEQYF. CDR3 nucleotide sequence: TGTGCCAGCAGCGTAGATGCGGGGAGTCCCTACGAGCAGTACTTC.

CDR3 loop: CASRSLSYEQYF. The CDR3 nucleotides are TGTGCCAGCAGATCTCTCTCCTACGAGCAGTACTTC. The chain combines TRBV27 with TRBJ2-7; D remains ambiguous. The V gene lost 6 bases and the J gene lost 0 bases, with 6 bases spanning the gap. The germline V gene has CDR1 MNHEY and CDR2 SMNVEV (reference sequence). CDR3 length: 12 amino acids.

The chain employs TRBV19 and TRBJ2-7; 11 positions agree with TRBD1. The germline gives CDR1 LNHDA, CDR2 SQIVND (reference sequence). With 3 bases clipped from V and 7 bases from J, the junction kept 8 bases outside the gene matches. The CDR3 extends over 15 amino acids. CDR3 sequence (DNA): TGTGCCAGTAGTATCGGCGGGACAGGGGGTCAGGAGCAGTACTTC. Its translation is CASSIGGTGGQEQYF.

The V call is TRBV2, the J call TRBJ2-5; TRBD1 agrees at 9 bases. This CDR3 region has 15 residues. V trimming: 5 bases; J trimming: 0 bases; junction bases outside the gene matches: 4. CDR1 and CDR2 from the germline V gene are SNHLY and FYNNEI. CDR3 bases: TGTGCCAGCAGTAGGGACAGGGAGTACCAAGAGACCCAGTACTTC. It codes for CASSRDREYQETQYF.

The chain recombines TRBV30 with TRBJ1-6; tentatively, D is TRBD1 (6 bases). V shed 3 bases and J shed 11 bases, with 11 bases lying between them. Germline-derived CDR1 and CDR2 are GTSNPN and SVGIG (reference sequence). The CDR3 spans 12 residues. The CDR3 sequence is CAWRGAQAPLHF. CDR3 nucleotides: TGTGCCTGGAGGGGGGCCCAGGCACCCCTCCACTTT.

The J gene is TRBJ2-7, the V gene TRBV7-2, with D possibly TRBD1 on 5 matching bases. CDR3 length equals 14 residues. Per the germline V gene, CDR1 is SGHTA and CDR2 is FQGNSA. V was shortened by 0 bases and J by 3 bases, with 9 bases between the two germline ends. CDR3 DNA: TGTGCCAGCAGCTTAGCTGGTCAGGGCTACGAGCAGTACTTC. Its protein is CASSLAGQGYEQYF.

The gene calls are TRBV3-1 (or the pseudogene TRBV3-2) and TRBJ2-1, with 7 bases lining up with TRBD2. J was trimmed by 0 bases and V by 3 bases; bases with no gene match: 8. Germline CDR1 and CDR2: LGHDT and YNNKEL (reference sequence). CDR3 length equals 17 residues. The CDR3 sequence: CASSHRLAVSSYNEQFF. As DNA, the CDR3 is TGTGCCAGCAGCCACCGACTAGCCGTGAGCTCCTACAATGAGCAGTTCTTC.

V is TRBV2 and J is TRBJ1-2; a possible D gene is TRBD1 (6 bases). V lost 6 bases and J 3 bases, leaving 17 bases between the germline ends. Germline V gives CDR1 SNHLY, CDR2 FYNNEI. CDR3 length: 15 amino acids. The CDR3 is CASSEGTGSYYGYTF. In DNA, the CDR3 is TGTGCCAGCAGCGAGGGAACAGGGAGCTACTATGGCTACACCTTC.

V usage is TRBV7-2 and J usage is TRBJ1-6; D uncertain. This CDR3 has 15 residues. CDR1 is SGHTA and CDR2 is FQGNSA in the germline V gene. Trimming removed 2 bases at V and 5 bases at J, with 10 bases between. For the CDR3, the DNA is TGTGCCAGCAGCTTATTCCAGGTTCATAATTCACCCCTCCACTTT. Protein sequence: CASSLFQVHNSPLHF.

The chain employs TRBV6-2 or TRBV6-3 and TRBJ2-5; 12 nucleotides agree with TRBD2. This CDR3 has 16 amino acids. Germline loops: CDR1 MNHEY, CDR2 SVGEGT. V lost 2 bases to trimming and J lost 2 bases; unmatched junction nucleotides: 3. CDR3 in DNA: TGTGCCAGCAGTTACCTAGCGGGGGGGCGGCAAGAGACCCAGTACTTC. Translation: CASSYLAGGRQETQYF.

The V and J genes are TRBV18 and TRBJ2-7, with TRBD1 matching over 8 bases. Unmatched junction bases numbered 9, after V lost 5 bases and J lost 3 bases. CDR3 size: 15 residues. The germline gives CDR1 KGHSH, CDR2 LQKENI. DNA of the CDR3: TGTGCCAGCTCAGAATACCGGACAGGGAACTACGAGCAGTACTTC. Its protein is CASSEYRTGNYEQYF.